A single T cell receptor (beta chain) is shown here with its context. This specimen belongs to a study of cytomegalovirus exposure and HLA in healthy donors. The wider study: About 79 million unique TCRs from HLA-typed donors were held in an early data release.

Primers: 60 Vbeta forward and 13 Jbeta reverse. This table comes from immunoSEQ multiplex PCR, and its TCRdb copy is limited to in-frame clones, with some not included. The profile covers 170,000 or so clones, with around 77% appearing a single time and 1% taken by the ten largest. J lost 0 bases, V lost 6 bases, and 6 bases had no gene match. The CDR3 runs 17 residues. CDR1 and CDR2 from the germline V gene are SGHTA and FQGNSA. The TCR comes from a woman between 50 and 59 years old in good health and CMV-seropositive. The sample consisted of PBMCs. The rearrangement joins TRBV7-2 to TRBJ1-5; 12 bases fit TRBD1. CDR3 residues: CASRAGTGGFSNQPQHF. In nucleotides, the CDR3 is TGTGCCAGCAGAGCCGGGACAGGGGGCTTTAGCAATCAGCCCCAGCATTTT.